This TCR beta chain was captured in a study of T cell changes during pregnancy in multiple sclerosis. The CDR3 runs 14 residues. Germline V gene data show CDR1 as MNHEY and CDR2 as SMNVEV (reference sequence). V was pared by 5 bases and J by 2 bases, with 13 bases between. Assay: immunoSEQ multiplex PCR; the TCRdb copy retains only in-frame clones and omits some. The sample contains some 40,000 clones, 85% to 90% of which appear only once. V usage is TRBV27 and J usage is TRBJ2-7, with a tentative D call TRBD2 (6 bases). The sequencing here drew on CD4+ T cells from peripheral blood mononuclear cells, taken in the first trimester of pregnancy. The sequence came from a female donor with multiple sclerosis, enrolled in a pregnancy study. CDR3 nucleotides: TGTGCCAGCAGTCTAGTAGGGAGGCCCTACGAGCAGTACTTC. It specifies CASSLVGRPYEQYF.